This T cell receptor beta chain was identified during a study of OX40 agonist ivuxolimab in advanced cancers. Turning to the study itself: Ivuxolimab is a fully human IgG2 antibody that activates OX40 (CD134).

This clone has just one count. Its specificity is not known. CDR1 is SGHVS, CDR2 FNYEAQ, per germline. The CDR3 runs 17 residues. V shed 1 base, J shed 0 bases, and the junction held 5 bases outside the gene matches. Using immunoSEQ multiplex PCR, the repertoire was profiled, and TCRdb retains in-frame clones only, with some absent. The sample yields over 50,000 clones, roughly 80% seen once. Overall study findings and caveats: The authors did not determine the antigen specificity of the expanded peripheral T cells. The study found that CD8+ T cells averaged more expanded clones than CD4+.

Individuals having autoimmune disease history or systemic immunosuppression were not enrolled. This receptor was obtained from an adult with an advanced solid tumor such as melanoma, head and neck, liver or kidney cancer. The rearrangement links TRBV7-6 to TRBJ2-1; 8 nucleotides line up with TRBD2. Sequenced material: CD4+ or CD8+ T cells sorted from blood, taken in a trial of the OX40 agonist ivuxolimab. The CDR3 DNA is TGTGCCAGCAGCTTAGATAGCGGGGCCCGCTCCTACAATGAGCAGTTCTTC. Residues: CASSLDSGARSYNEQFF.